This T cell receptor beta chain stems from a study of blood T cell repertoires in COVID-19. Background on the study: Both acute and convalescent COVID-19 samples were obtained from the United States, Italy and Spain. T cells, B-cell-depleted T cells, or PBMCs supplied cDNA or gDNA.

The V gene lost 2 bases and the J gene lost 4 bases, with 25 bases spanning the gap. This CDR3 region has 19 residues. Looked up from germline, CDR1 is SGHNT and CDR2 is YYREEE (reference sequence). Those enrolled in Seattle joined during active infection and were followed longitudinally afterward. Authors' analysis steps: Reference gene primer amplification in the assay estimated nucleated cell counts. Sequenced by immunoSEQ multiplex PCR; TCRdb stores in-frame clones only, minus some. That table furnishes V, J and clone size, whereas the DNA furnished D and trimming. The sample holds roughly 150,000 clones, 85% to 95% seen once.

The sequencing input was peripheral blood. The TCR sequence derives from a woman in her sixties or seventies with COVID-19, enrolled during active disease. V usage is TRBV5-4 and J usage is TRBJ2-1; TRBD2 is a possible D gene (6 bases). The CDR3 loop reads CASSLKTASVVVRYNEQFF. CDR3 coding DNA: TGTGCCAGCAGCTTAAAGACGGCTAGCGTGGTCGTTAGGTACAATGAGCAGTTCTTC.